This T cell receptor beta chain is drawn from a study of regulatory T cells in long-lasting Graves disease (dated by TCRdb to the early 2020s). Regarding the research as a whole: Persistent Graves' disease was defined as persistently positive TSH receptor autoantibodies together with antithyroid drug treatment for over 5 years. This study used TCR sequencing and RNA sequencing of peripheral blood to compare persistent Graves' disease patients against newly diagnosed Graves' disease patients. The study was conducted in China and was registered as a clinical trial. TCR sequencing covered approximately 13 persistent and around 20 newly diagnosed Graves' disease patients, about 35 samples in total. On average, persistent Graves' disease patients in the clinical cohort had been on antithyroid drugs for about 10 years.

The CDR3 numbers 15 residues from cysteine through phenylalanine. The read is trimmed to its CDR3 DNA, 45 bases read in frame from base 1. Relative to germline, V is 2 bases shorter and J is 2 bases shorter, with 12 bases between their ends. The germline V gene (reference sequence) gives CDR1 as LGHDT and CDR2 as YNNKEL. Of note for this clonotype: Its antigen remains undetermined. No much larger clonotype is one base removed from it; base qualities were not supplied.

Study-wide findings and limitations: TRBV28, TRBJ1-2 and TRBJ2-5 were preferentially used in persistent disease, while TRBV20-1 and TRBJ2-1 were favored in newly diagnosed disease. Because the primary lesion, thyroid tissue, could not be accessed, the study looked at peripheral blood alone. Persistent Graves' disease patients showed lower TCR Shannon entropy and fewer highly expanded clones than newly diagnosed patients, suggesting clonal expansion. Sequencing and analysis were restricted to the TCR beta chain. The authors acknowledged the small sample size as a limitation that may reduce accuracy. Persistent patients shared more public clonotypes among themselves (under 3,000) than newly diagnosed patients did (about 1,000).

The method behind the library was multiplex PCR. TCRdb shows the sequencer as Illumina HiSeq 4000. TCR beta libraries were built with iRepertoire HTBI primers and Arm-PCR amplification of CDR3 regions. PCR products were gel purified before sequencing. Per the authors' processing: Across samples, 55 to 80 TRBV and 13 to 15 TRBJ segments were identified and used for gene usage analysis of CDR3 amino acid clonotypes. COPE and FqMerger were used to merge the filtered high-quality paired reads into contigs. Contigs were aligned with BLAST to IMGT TRBV, TRBD and TRBJ reference genes, and CDR3 was defined per IMGT. Clonotypes above 0.1% frequency were classified as highly expanded clones. Shannon entropy was used to measure repertoire diversity, and the Gini coefficient was used to measure V-J evenness. A clonotype was considered public if more than one individual shared it. Using fastp at Q25 and MiXCR, TCRdb reprocessed the public reads and kept productive beta chains. One record per CDR3 amino acid sequence lists the most common genes and DNA. These V and J calls originate from TCRdb's pipeline instead of the authors' own analysis. The table for this sample lists over 650,000 distinct CDR3 sequences; around 30% of them were counted only once. The ten largest clones capture around 40% of the sample.

The sample's time point label, decoded: persistent/refractory GD, antithyroid drugs over 5 years with positive TRAb. For both TCR sequencing and RNA sequencing, RNA was extracted from PBMCs using TRIzol. Graves' disease was diagnosed according to American Thyroid Association guidelines. Recruitment of patients was carried out at an endocrinology department in Xi'an, China. From each patient, 7.5 to 9.5 milliliters of peripheral blood was collected into an EDTA anticoagulant tube. Ficoll Paque Plus density gradient separation was used to isolate PBMCs, and no further T cell sorting was performed. An Agilent 2100 Bioanalyzer and agarose gel were used to check RNA quality, while a NanoDrop 2000 measured RNA concentration.

The receptor's source is a female donor with Graves disease. Sample: peripheral blood mononuclear cells (PBMCs), taken when the disease was refractory, from a patient treated with antithyroid drugs. The receptor chain draws on TRBV3-1 and TRBJ1-1, with the D gene call left open. The CDR3 protein is CASSQYDSVNTEAFF. The bases are TGTGCCAGCAGCCAATATGATTCGGTTAACACTGAAGCTTTCTTT.